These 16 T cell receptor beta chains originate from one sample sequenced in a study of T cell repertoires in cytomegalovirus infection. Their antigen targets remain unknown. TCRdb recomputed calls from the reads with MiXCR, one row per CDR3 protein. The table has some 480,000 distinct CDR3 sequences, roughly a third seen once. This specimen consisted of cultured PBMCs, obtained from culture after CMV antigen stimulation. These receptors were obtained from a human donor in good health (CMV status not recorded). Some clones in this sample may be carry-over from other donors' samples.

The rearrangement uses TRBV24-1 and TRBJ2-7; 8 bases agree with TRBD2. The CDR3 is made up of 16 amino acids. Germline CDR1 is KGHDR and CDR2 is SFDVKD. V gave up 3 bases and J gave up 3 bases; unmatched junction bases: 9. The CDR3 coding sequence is TGTGCCACCAGTGATACCAGCGGGAGCCCCGACTACGAGCAGTACTTC. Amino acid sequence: CATSDTSGSPDYEQYF.

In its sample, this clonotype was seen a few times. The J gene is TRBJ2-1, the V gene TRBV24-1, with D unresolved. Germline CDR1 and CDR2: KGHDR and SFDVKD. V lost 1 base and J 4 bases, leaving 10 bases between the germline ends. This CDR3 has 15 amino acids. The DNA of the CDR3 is TGTGCCACCAGTGATTTTAGGGCAAGGTACAATGAGCAGTTCTTC. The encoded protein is CATSDFRARYNEQFF.

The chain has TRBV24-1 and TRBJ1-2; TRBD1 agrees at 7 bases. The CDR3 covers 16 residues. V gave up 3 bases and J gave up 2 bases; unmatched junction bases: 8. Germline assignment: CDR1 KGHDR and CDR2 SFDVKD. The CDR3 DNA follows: TGTGCCACCAGTGATCCGGACGGCAGGGGGAACTATGGCTACACCTTC. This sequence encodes CATSDPDGRGNYGYTF.

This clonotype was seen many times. The CDR3 region is CASSLAPSGRAGQETQYF. As DNA, the CDR3 is TGTGCCAGCAGCTTAGCGCCTAGCGGGAGGGCCGGGCAGGAGACCCAGTACTTC. V and J are TRBV7-2 and TRBJ2-5, with TRBD2 matching over 12 bases. V lost 0 bases to trimming and J lost 5 bases; unmatched junction nucleotides: 10. This CDR3 has 18 amino acids. Germline-derived CDR1 and CDR2 are SGHTA and FQGNSA.

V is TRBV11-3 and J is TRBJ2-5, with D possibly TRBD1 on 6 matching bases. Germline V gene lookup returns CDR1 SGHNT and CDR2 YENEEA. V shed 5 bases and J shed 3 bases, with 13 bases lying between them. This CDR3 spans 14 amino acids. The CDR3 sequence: CASSRGKREETQYF. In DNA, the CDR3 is TGTGCCAGCAGCAGGGGGAAAAGGGAAGAGACCCAGTACTTC.

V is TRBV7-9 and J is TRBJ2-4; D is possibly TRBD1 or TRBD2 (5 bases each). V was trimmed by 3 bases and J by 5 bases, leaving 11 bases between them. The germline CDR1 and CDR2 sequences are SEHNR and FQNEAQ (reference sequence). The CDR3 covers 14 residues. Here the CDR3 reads CASSFWGSENIQYF. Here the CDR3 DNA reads TGTGCCAGCAGCTTCTGGGGGTCCGAAAACATTCAGTACTTC.

In nucleotides, the CDR3 is TGTGCCAGCAGCCATAGAGGGACTCGAGCCTACGAGCAGTACTTC. It is translated as CASSHRGTRAYEQYF. V usage is TRBV6-1 and J usage is TRBJ2-7, with D perhaps matching TRBD2 (6 bases). V shed 6 bases and J shed 2 bases, with 17 bases lying between them. Germline V gene data show CDR1 as MNHNS and CDR2 as SASEGT. This CDR3 has 15 residues.

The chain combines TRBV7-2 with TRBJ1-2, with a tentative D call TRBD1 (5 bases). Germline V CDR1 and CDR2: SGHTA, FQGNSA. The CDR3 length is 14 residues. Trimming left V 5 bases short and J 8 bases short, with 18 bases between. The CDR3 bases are TGTGCCAGCAGCCTCAGTCCAGGGCCGGAGGGCTACACCTTC. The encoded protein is CASSLSPGPEGYTF.

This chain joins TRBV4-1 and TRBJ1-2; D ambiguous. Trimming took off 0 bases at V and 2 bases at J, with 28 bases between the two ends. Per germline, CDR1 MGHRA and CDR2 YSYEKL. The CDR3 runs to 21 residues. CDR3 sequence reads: CASSQDYNPSRGTRGNYGYTF. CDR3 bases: TGCGCCAGCAGCCAAGATTATAACCCAAGTCGTGGCACCCGGGGAAACTATGGCTACACCTTC.

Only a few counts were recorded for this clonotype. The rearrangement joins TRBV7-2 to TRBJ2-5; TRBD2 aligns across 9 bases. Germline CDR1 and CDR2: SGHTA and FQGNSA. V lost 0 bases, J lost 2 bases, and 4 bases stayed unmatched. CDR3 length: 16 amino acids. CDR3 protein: CASSLAAGGGQETQYF. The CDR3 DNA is TGTGCCAGCAGCTTAGCGGCGGGAGGGGGACAAGAGACCCAGTACTTC. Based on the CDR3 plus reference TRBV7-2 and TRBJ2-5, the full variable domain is GAGVSQSPSNKVTEKGKDVELRCDPISGHTALYWYRQSLGQGLEFLIYFQGNSAPDKSGLPSDRFSAERTGGSVSTLTIQRTQQEDSAVYLCASSLAAGGGQETQYFGPGTRLLVL.

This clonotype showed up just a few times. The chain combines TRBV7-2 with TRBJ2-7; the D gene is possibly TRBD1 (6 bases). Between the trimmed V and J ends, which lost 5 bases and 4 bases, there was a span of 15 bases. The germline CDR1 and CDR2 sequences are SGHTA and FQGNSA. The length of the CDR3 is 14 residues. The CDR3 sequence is CASSVGQRAYEQYF. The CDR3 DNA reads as TGTGCCAGCAGCGTCGGACAGCGAGCGTACGAGCAGTACTTC.

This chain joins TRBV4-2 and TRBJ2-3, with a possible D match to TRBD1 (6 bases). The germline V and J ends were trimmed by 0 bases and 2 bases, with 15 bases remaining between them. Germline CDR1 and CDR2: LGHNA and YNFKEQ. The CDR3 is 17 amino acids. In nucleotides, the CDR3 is TGTGCCAGCAGCCAAGAGTGGCAGGGGACGGTCACAGATACGCAGTATTTT. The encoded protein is CASSQEWQGTVTDTQYF.

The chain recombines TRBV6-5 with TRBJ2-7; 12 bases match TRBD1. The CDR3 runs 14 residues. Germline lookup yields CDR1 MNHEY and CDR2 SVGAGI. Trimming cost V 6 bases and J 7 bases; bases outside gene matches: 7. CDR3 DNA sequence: TGTGCCAGCAGAACGGGACAGGGGGCGAGGGAGCAGTACTTC. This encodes CASRTGQGAREQYF.

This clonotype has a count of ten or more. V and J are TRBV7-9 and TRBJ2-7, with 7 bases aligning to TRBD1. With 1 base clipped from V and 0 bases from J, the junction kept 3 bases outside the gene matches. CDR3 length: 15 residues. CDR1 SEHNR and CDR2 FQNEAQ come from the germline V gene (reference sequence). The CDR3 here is CASSLGRDSSYEQYV. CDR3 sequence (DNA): TGTGCCAGCAGCTTAGGCCGGGACAGCTCCTACGAGCAGTACGTC.

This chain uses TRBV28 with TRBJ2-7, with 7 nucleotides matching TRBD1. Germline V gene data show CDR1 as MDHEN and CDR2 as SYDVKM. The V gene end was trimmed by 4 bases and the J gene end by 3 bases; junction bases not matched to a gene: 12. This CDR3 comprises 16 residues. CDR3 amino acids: CASSSYGTADLYEQYV. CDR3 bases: TGTGCCAGCAGTTCATACGGGACAGCGGATCTCTACGAGCAGTACGTC.

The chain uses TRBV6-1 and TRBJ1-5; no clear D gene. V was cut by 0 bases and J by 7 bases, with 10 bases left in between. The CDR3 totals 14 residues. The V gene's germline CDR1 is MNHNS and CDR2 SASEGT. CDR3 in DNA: TGTGCCAGCAGTGAAGCGCGTGTAAGGCAGCCCCAGCATTTT. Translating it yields CASSEARVRQPQHF.